This T cell receptor beta chain appears in the sequencing data of a study of CXCR3-negative and CXCR3-positive naive CD8 T cells. Study conclusions and caveats: More hydrophobic TRB CDR3s were found in CXCR3-positive naive cells than in CXCR3-negative naive cells.

Comment on this clonotype: Its specificity is not known.

Researchers prepared the TRB cDNA libraries using 5' RACE with UMI labels. TCRdb re-called the 5' RACE reads; one entry per CDR3 protein, DNA not given. Its clone listing holds 150,000 or so distinct CDR3 sequences. CDR3 length: 15 residues. The germline CDR1 and CDR2 sequences are SGHRS and YFSETQ. Triplicate sorts of roughly 300,000 cells per CD8+ subset. The sequenced sample was naive CXCR3- CD8+ T cells from blood. The subset denotes: CD45RO-CCR7+CD27+CD95- naive CD8+ T cells lacking CXCR3 (TNR3-). The TCR sequence derives from a human donor in good health. Some clones in this sample may be carry-over from other donors' samples. The J gene is TRBJ2-5, the V gene TRBV5-1; TCRdb calls TRBD1, which cannot be checked without DNA. CDR3 amino acids: CASSPRDRGRETQYF. Variable domain in full (rest from reference TRBV5-1 and TRBJ2-5): KAGVTQTPRYLIKTRGQQVTLSCSPISGHRSVSWYQQTPGQGLQFLFEYFSETQRNKGNFPGRFSGRQFSNSRSEMNVSTLELGDSALYLCASSPRDRGRETQYFGPGTRLLVL.